These T cell receptor beta chains were read from a single sample in a study of Ad26.COV2.S vaccination and SARS-CoV-2 variants. Here immunoSEQ multiplex PCR was the method, and the copy in TCRdb shows in-frame clones only, minus some. Here the sample spans some 350,000 clones, 92% being singletons. The input for sequencing was peripheral blood, taken after recovery from COVID-19. The origin of the receptors is a human donor who had recovered from COVID-19. Each CDR3 is given with its conserved first and last residue. The D gene is left open where the match is weak. The size entry is marked missing in some rows and otherwise reads once, few, many or a size class.

D	size	V	CDR3
-	once	TRBV4-3	CASSQDGTAYGYTF
-	-	TRBV19	CASSLKAGQANNYGYTF
-	-	TRBV27	CASSFAGNTEAFF
TRBD2	once	TRBV9	CASSSPKSGLASDTQYF
TRBD2	once	TRBV2	CASKLSGGANEQFF
TRBD1	-	TRBV27	CASTSRPGRGDGYTF
-	-	TRBV19	CASSPGQYGYTF
-	-	TRBV5-6	CASSLAGGRVLYEQYF
TRBD1	-	TRBV19	CASSITGVNQPQHF
TRBD1	-	TRBV19	CASSSGNRGSTGSYGYTF
TRBD1	-	TRBV27	CASSFIRRQGETEAFF
-	-	TRBV18	CASSPGTGYNEQFF
-	-	TRBV6-6	CACLFLERNEQFF
TRBD1	once	TRBV6-2/TRBV6-3	CASSPQQGAAGEIF
TRBD1	-	TRBV19	CASSVVNRGPKTEAFF
-	-	TRBV13	CASSLEFGGTEAFF
-	-	TRBV6-6	CASSPPGLQNEQFF
TRBD2	-	TRBV6-5	CASRQAGEETQYF
TRBD2	once	TRBV6-4	CASSLAGETGELFF
TRBD1	-	TRBV5-1	CASSADRDYEQYF
TRBD1	-	TRBV6-2/TRBV6-3	CASSRRRDSDNYGYTF
-	-	TRBV6-2/TRBV6-3	CASSWASGNTIYF
-	-	TRBV6-4	CASTTQQGTTGELFF
-	-	TRBV2	CASIAFLGSYEQYF
TRBD1	-	TRBV7-2	CASSLNTGQGAEQFF
-	-	TRBV9	CASSSPLRPLHF
-	few	TRBV27	CASSLEPKLNYGYTF
-	-	TRBV19	CASSISPTRQETQYF